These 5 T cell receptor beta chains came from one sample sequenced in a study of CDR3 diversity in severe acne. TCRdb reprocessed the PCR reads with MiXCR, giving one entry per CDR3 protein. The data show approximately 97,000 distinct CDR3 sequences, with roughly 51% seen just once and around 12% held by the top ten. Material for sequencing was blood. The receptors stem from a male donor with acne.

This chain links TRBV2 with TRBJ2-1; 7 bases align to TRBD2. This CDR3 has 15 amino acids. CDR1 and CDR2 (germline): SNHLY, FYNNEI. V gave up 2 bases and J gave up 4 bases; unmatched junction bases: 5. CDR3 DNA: TGTGCCAGCAGTGAATATTGGGGGGGGTACAATGAGCAGTTCTTC. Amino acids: CASSEYWGGYNEQFF.

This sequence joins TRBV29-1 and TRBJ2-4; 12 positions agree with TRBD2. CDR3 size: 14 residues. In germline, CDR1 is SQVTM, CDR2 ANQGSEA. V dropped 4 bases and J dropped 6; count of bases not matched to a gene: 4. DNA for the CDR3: TGCAGCGTTGGGGGGACTAGCGGGCTAAACATTCAGTACTTC. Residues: CSVGGTSGLNIQYF.

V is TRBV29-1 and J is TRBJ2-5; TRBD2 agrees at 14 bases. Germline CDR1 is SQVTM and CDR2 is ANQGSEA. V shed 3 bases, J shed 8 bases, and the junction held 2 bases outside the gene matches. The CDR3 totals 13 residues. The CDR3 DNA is TGCAGCGTTGATGGACTAGCGGGAGGCACCCAGTACTTC. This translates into CSVDGLAGGTQYF.

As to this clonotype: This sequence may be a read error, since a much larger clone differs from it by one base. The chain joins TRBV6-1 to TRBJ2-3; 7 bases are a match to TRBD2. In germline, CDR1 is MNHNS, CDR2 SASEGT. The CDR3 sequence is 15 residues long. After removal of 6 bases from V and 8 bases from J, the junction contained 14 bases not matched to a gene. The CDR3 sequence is CASSGKAGEGGTQYF. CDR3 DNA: TGTGCCAGCAGCGGAAAGGCGGGGGAAGGAGGTACGCAGTATTTT.

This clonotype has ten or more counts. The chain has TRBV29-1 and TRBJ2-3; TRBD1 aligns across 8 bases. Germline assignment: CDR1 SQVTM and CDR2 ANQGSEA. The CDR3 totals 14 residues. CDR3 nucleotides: TGCAGTGATACCACAGGGGGTGGGACAGATACGCAGTATTTT. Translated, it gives CSDTTGGGTDTQYF.